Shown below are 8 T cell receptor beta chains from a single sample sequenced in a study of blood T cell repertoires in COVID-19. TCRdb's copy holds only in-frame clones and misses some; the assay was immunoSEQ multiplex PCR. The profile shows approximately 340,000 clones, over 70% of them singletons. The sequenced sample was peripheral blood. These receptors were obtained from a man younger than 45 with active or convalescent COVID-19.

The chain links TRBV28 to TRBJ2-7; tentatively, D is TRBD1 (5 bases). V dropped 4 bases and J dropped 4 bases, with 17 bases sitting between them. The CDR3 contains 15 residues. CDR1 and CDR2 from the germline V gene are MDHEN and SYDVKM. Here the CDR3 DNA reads TGTGCCAGCAGTTCCGCGGACAAGAAACCTTACGAGCAGTACTTC. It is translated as CASSSADKKPYEQYF.

CDR3 in DNA: TGTGCCAGCAGCACGGGACTAGCGGGGGGGTACGAGCAGTACTTC. Its translation: CASSTGLAGGYEQYF. J is TRBJ2-7 and V is TRBV7-2; 16 positions agree with TRBD2. After removal of 5 bases from V and 4 bases from J, the junction contained 2 bases not matched to a gene. This CDR3 comprises 15 residues. CDR1 and CDR2 from the germline V gene are SGHTA and FQGNSA.

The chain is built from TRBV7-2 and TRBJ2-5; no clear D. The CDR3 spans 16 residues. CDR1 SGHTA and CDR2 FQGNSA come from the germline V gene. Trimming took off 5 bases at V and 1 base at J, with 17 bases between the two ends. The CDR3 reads CASSLRHPDVQETQYF. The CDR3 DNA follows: TGTGCCAGCAGCCTCCGACACCCAGACGTCCAAGAGACCCAGTACTTC.

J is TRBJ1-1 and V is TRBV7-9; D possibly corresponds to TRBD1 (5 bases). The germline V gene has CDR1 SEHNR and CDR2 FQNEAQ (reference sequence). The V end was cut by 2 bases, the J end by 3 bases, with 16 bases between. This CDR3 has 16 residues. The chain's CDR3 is CASSLRALTRDTEAFF. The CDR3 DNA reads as TGTGCCAGCAGCTTACGGGCCCTGACCAGGGACACTGAAGCTTTCTTT.

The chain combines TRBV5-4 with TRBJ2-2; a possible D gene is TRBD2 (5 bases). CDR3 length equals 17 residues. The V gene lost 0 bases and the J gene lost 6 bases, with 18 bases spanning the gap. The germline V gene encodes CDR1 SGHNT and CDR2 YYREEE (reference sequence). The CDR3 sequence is CASSLDPSGDPPGELFF. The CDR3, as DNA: TGTGCCAGCAGCTTGGATCCAAGCGGAGACCCCCCCGGGGAGCTGTTTTTT.

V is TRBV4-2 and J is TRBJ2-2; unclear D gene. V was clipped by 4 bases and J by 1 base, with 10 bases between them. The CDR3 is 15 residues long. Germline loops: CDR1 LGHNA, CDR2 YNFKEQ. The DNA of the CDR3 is TGTGCCAGCAGCCCCGCGTCCGGGAACACCGGGGAGCTGTTTTTT. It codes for CASSPASGNTGELFF.

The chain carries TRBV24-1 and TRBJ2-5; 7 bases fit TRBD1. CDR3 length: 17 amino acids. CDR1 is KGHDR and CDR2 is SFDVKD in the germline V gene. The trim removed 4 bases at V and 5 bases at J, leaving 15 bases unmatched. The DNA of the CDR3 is TGTGCCACCAGTGACTCGGACAGACACGGGACAGCCGAGACCCAGTACTTC. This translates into CATSDSDRHGTAETQYF.

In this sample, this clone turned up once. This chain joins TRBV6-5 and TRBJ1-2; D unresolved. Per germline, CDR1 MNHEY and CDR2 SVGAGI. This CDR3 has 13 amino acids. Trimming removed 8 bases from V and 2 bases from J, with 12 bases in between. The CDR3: CASSGVPNYGYTF. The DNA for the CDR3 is TGTGCCAGCTCCGGGGTGCCAAACTATGGCTACACCTTC.